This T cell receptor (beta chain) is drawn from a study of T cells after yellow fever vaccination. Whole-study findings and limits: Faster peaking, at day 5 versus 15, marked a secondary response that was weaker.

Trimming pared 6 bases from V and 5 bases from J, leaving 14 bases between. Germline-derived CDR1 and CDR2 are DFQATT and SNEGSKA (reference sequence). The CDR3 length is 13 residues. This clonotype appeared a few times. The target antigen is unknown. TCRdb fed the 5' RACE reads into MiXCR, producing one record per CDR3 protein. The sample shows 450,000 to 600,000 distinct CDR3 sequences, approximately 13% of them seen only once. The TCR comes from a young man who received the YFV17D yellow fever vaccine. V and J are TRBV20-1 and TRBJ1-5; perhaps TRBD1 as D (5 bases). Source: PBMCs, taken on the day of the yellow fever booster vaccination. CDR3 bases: TGCAGTGCCCGTCGCACAGGCGATCAGCCCCAGCATTTT. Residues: CSARRTGDQPQHF.